These 21 T cell receptor beta chains were sequenced from one sample in a study of blood T cells in healthy people across ages. Then a second PCR, running roughly 7 to 11 cycles, was carried out with a sample-barcoded 5' primer and a J-beta primer mix. One entry per CDR3 protein, called by TCRdb with MiXCR from the 5' RACE reads. The data contain about 730,000 distinct CDR3 sequences, 43% of them singletons. The specimen sequenced was blood. The receptor set was obtained from a woman in her sixties in good health.

The chain employs TRBV29-1 and TRBJ2-5; D call uncertain. The CDR3 spans 15 residues. V dropped 7 bases and J dropped 5 bases, with 23 bases sitting between them. The germline CDR1 and CDR2 sequences are SQVTM and ANQGSEA. The CDR3 here is CSAEWATSFEETQYF. In nucleotides, the CDR3 is TGCAGCGCTGAGTGGGCCACCTCGTTCGAGGAGACCCAGTACTTC.

This clonotype was detected many times. The genes are TRBV7-2 and TRBJ1-5; 10 bases are a match to TRBD1. Germline V gene data show CDR1 as SGHTA and CDR2 as FQGNSA. Trimming took 0 bases from V and 1 from J; bases not matched to a gene: 0. The CDR3 is made up of 16 amino acids. The CDR3, as DNA: TGTGCCAGCAGCTTAGCGGGACAGGGGAGCAATCAGCCCCAGCATTTT. Translating it yields CASSLAGQGSNQPQHF.

The CDR3 DNA reads TGTGCCAGCAGTGATCTGGGAGGACAATACAATGAGCAGTTCTTC. Amino acid sequence: CASSDLGGQYNEQFF. The rearrangement uses TRBV2 and TRBJ2-1; D possibly corresponds to TRBD2 (6 bases). CDR3 length: 15 amino acids. With 3 bases removed from V and 4 bases from J, the gap between germline ends came to 13 bases. Germline CDR1 reads SNHLY; CDR2 reads FYNNEI.

The genes are TRBV20-1 and TRBJ2-7; 16 nucleotides agree with TRBD2. The germline CDR1 and CDR2 sequences are DFQATT and SNEGSKA (reference sequence). J lost 12 bases, V lost 5 bases, and 13 bases had no gene match. This CDR3 contains 15 residues. The CDR3 region is CSAGRSGTSGGALYF. The CDR3, as DNA: TGCAGTGCTGGCCGGTCGGGGACTAGCGGGGGGGCTCTGTACTTC.

The sample holds a few counts of this clonotype. The chain links TRBV29-1 to TRBJ2-7, with TRBD2 matching over 7 bases. Per the germline V gene, CDR1 is SQVTM and CDR2 is ANQGSEA. The V gene end was trimmed by 6 bases and the J gene end by 0 bases; junction bases not matched to a gene: 8. The CDR3 has 14 amino acids. CDR3 coding DNA: TGCAGCGTGGGACGGAGGACTAGCTCCTACGAGCAGTACTTC. It yields the protein CSVGRRTSSYEQYF.

As for this clonotype: A junction boundary mismatches the germline segment, possibly from a read error. This sequence joins TRBV7-9 and TRBJ2-5; D is unclear. The CDR3 loop spans 14 amino acids. Germline V gene lookup returns CDR1 SEHNR and CDR2 FQNEAQ (reference sequence). CDR3: CVSSPRTARETQYF. CDR3 in DNA: TGTGTCAGCAGCCCCCGGACGGCACGAGAGACCCAGTACTTC.

As to this clonotype: Just one base apart from a much larger clone, this may be a read error. The chain carries TRBV29-1 and TRBJ2-1; 9 bases fit TRBD1. J lost 2 bases, V lost 7 bases, and 3 bases had no gene match. The CDR3 loop spans 13 amino acids. Germline V CDR1 and CDR2: SQVTM, ANQGSEA. The CDR3: CSADRGPYNEQFF. CDR3 DNA sequence: TGCAGCGCGGACAGGGGACCCTACAATGAGCAGTTCTTC.

The chain is built from TRBV20-1 and TRBJ2-5; 11 bases align to TRBD2. This CDR3 region has 14 residues. V trimming: 2 bases; J trimming: 6 bases; junction bases outside the gene matches: 5. Germline assignment: CDR1 DFQATT and CDR2 SNEGSKA (reference sequence). Written as DNA, the CDR3 is TGCAGTGCTAGAATGACTAGCGGGGTCCAGACCCAGTACTTC. Its translation: CSARMTSGVQTQYF.

This clonotype was seen ten or more times. V and J are TRBV7-2 and TRBJ2-3; 9 nucleotides agree with TRBD2. Trimming at V came to 1 base and at J to 5 bases, leaving 7 bases not matched to a gene. This CDR3 contains 16 residues. Germline V gene data show CDR1 as SGHTA and CDR2 as FQGNSA. The CDR3 protein is CASSLVAGGIGDTQYF. CDR3 DNA sequence: TGTGCCAGCAGCTTAGTCGCGGGAGGGATCGGAGATACGCAGTATTTT. The full variable domain, its missing parts supplied by reference TRBV7-2 and TRBJ2-3, is GAGVSQSPSNKVTEKGKDVELRCDPISGHTALYWYRQSLGQGLEFLIYFQGNSAPDKSGLPSDRFSAERTGGSVSTLTIQRTQQEDSAVYLCASSLVAGGIGDTQYFGPGTRLTVL.

Remarks on this clonotype: The junction departs from germline at one end; a sequencing error may be responsible. The chain uses TRBV18 and TRBJ1-5; D ambiguous. This CDR3 has 15 residues. Germline V lookup: CDR1 KGHSH, CDR2 LQKENI. CDR3 residues: CASPPGGVGNQPQHF. CDR3 bases: TGTGCCAGCCCACCGGGCGGGGTTGGCAATCAGCCCCAGCATTTT.

In its sample, this clonotype was seen a few times. CDR3 bases: TGTGCCAGCAAAACCATACAGGGGGCGGACACCGGGGAGCTGTTTTTT. Translating gives CASKTIQGADTGELFF. This chain joins TRBV27 and TRBJ2-2; 9 bases are shared with TRBD1. The length of the CDR3 is 16 residues. Germline trimming cut 7 bases from V and 3 bases from J; bases unmatched to any gene: 9. The germline V gene encodes CDR1 MNHEY and CDR2 SMNVEV (reference sequence).

Only one count was recorded for this clonotype. The chain combines TRBV3-1 with TRBJ2-1, with 7 nucleotides matching TRBD1. The germline V gene has CDR1 LGHDT and CDR2 YNNKEL (reference sequence). Trimming cost V 3 bases and J 6 bases; bases outside gene matches: 2. The CDR3 has 13 residues. The CDR3 loop reads CASSHRGSNEQFF. CDR3 sequence (DNA): TGTGCCAGCAGCCACAGGGGGAGCAATGAGCAGTTCTTC.

This clonotype was seen only a few times. The CDR3 reads CSAPLGGGQGTNQPQHF. The CDR3 DNA follows: TGCAGTGCTCCATTGGGGGGGGGACAGGGTACCAATCAGCCCCAGCATTTT. The chain uses TRBV20-1 and TRBJ1-5; 9 bases map to TRBD1. Germline CDR1 and CDR2: DFQATT and SNEGSKA (reference sequence). The junction had 14 bases not matched to a gene; V was cut back by 5 bases and J by 3 bases. CDR3 size: 17 residues.

The gene calls are TRBV9 and TRBJ1-4; no clear D gene. Trimming left V 0 bases short and J 2 bases short, with 8 bases between. The CDR3 is 15 amino acids. Germline CDR1 is SGDLS and CDR2 is YYNGEE. The CDR3 DNA reads TGTGCCAGCAGCGTAGTGGCAGGCACTAATGAAAAACTGTTTTTT. Translated, it gives CASSVVAGTNEKLFF.

The chain employs TRBV12-3 or TRBV12-4 and TRBJ1-2; unclear D gene. This CDR3 spans 15 amino acids. With 3 bases removed from V and 4 bases from J, the gap between germline ends came to 15 bases. The CDR3 spells CASSLGSTISYGYTF. The CDR3 DNA follows: TGTGCCAGCAGTTTGGGCAGTACGATTAGCTATGGCTACACCTTC.

The chain carries TRBV6-2 or TRBV6-3 and TRBJ2-7; 11 nucleotides match TRBD2. Germline V CDR1 and CDR2: MNHEY, SVGEGT. The CDR3 extends over 12 amino acids. V lost 4 bases and J lost 9; bases outside the gene matches: 2. CDR3 bases: TGTGCCAGCAGTTCTAGCGGGAGGATGCAGTACTTC. Translated: CASSSSGRMQYF.

This chain connects TRBV6-1 to TRBJ2-4, with TRBD1 matching over 9 bases. V was clipped by 0 bases and J by 6 bases; unmatched bases: 6. Germline V CDR1 and CDR2: MNHNS, SASEGT. This CDR3 spans 16 amino acids. The DNA of the CDR3 is TGTGCCAGCAGTGAAGCGGGGACAGGGCTCGGAAACATTCAGTACTTC. This sequence encodes CASSEAGTGLGNIQYF.

This clonotype has only one observation. The rearrangement uses TRBV10-1 and TRBJ2-7, with 8 bases lining up with TRBD2. The CDR3 runs to 14 residues. The germline V gene encodes CDR1 WNHNN and CDR2 SYGVQD (reference sequence). Germline trimming cut 3 bases from V and 7 bases from J; bases unmatched to any gene: 8. The DNA of the CDR3 is TGCGCCAGCAGTGACGGCGGGGGGAGGAATGAGCAGTACTTC. Translated: CASSDGGGRNEQYF.

This rearrangement joins TRBV6-5 to TRBJ1-6, with no clear D. Germline V gene sequence: CDR1 MNHEY, CDR2 SVGAGI. The ends were cut back, 0 bases at V and 6 bases at J, with 3 bases in the middle. This CDR3 comprises 13 residues. CDR3 sequence (DNA): TGTGCCAGCAGTTACTCCGTTAATTCACCCCTCCACTTT. Residues: CASSYSVNSPLHF.

This chain links TRBV7-9 with TRBJ1-2, with 8 bases fitting TRBD1. This CDR3 is built from 14 residues. Trimming at V came to 3 bases and at J to 5 bases, leaving 5 bases not matched to a gene. Per the germline V gene, CDR1 is SEHNR and CDR2 is FQNEAQ (reference sequence). The chain's CDR3 is CASSFSGQEYGYTF. The CDR3 DNA reads TGTGCCAGCAGCTTTTCGGGACAGGAATATGGCTACACCTTC. Drawing the rest from reference TRBV7-9 and TRBJ1-2, the complete variable domain is DTGVSQNPRHKITKRGQNVTFRCDPISEHNRLYWYRQTLGQGPEFLTYFQNEAQLEKSRLLSDRFSAERPKGSFSTLEIQRTEQGDSAMYLCASSFSGQEYGYTFGSGTRLTVV.

The table lists this clonotype with many counts. This chain joins TRBV3-1 and TRBJ2-1, with 9 bases that match TRBD1. CDR1 and CDR2 from the germline V gene are LGHDT and YNNKEL (reference sequence). This CDR3 comprises 15 residues. The V segment lost 7 bases and the J segment 3 bases; nucleotides outside the gene matches: 7. The CDR3 protein is CASNEGQGYYNEQFF. Written as DNA, the CDR3 is TGTGCCAGCAACGAGGGACAGGGATACTACAATGAGCAGTTCTTC.